This TCR beta chain appears in the sequencing data of a study of OX40 agonist ivuxolimab in advanced cancers. At the level of the study: Head and neck, renal cell, melanoma or hepatocellular carcinoma were the cancers that dose-escalation patients had. Study results and caveats: Clones of CD4+ and CD8+ blood T cells grew by week 6 at doses of 0.1 to 3.0 mg/kg. CD8+ T cells averaged more expanded clones than CD4+.

This clone came up once. The antigen is not known. The assay was immunoSEQ multiplex PCR, and TCRdb's table has in-frame clones only and misses some. The sample contains about 75,000 clones, around 86% of which appear only once. Germline V CDR1 and CDR2: SGHVS, FNYEAQ. CDR3 size: 16 residues. The V and J ends lost 0 bases and 4 bases respectively, with 15 bases between them. The chain links TRBV7-6 to TRBJ1-1; D is perhaps TRBD1 (6 bases). The source was CD4+ or CD8+ T cells sorted from blood, collected in a trial of the OX40 agonist ivuxolimab. The sequence was obtained from an adult with an advanced solid tumor such as melanoma, head and neck, liver or kidney cancer. The CDR3 spells CASSLAAGAVSTEAFF. Written as DNA, the CDR3 is TGTGCCAGCAGCTTAGCCGCAGGGGCCGTGAGCACTGAAGCTTTCTTT. Combining the CDR3 with reference TRBV7-6 and TRBJ1-1 gives the whole variable domain GAGVSQSPRYKVTKRGQDVALRCDPISGHVSLYWYRQALGQGPEFLTYFNYEAQQDKSGLPNDRFSAERPEGSISTLTIQRTEQRDSAMYRCASSLAAGAVSTEAFFGQGTRLTVV.